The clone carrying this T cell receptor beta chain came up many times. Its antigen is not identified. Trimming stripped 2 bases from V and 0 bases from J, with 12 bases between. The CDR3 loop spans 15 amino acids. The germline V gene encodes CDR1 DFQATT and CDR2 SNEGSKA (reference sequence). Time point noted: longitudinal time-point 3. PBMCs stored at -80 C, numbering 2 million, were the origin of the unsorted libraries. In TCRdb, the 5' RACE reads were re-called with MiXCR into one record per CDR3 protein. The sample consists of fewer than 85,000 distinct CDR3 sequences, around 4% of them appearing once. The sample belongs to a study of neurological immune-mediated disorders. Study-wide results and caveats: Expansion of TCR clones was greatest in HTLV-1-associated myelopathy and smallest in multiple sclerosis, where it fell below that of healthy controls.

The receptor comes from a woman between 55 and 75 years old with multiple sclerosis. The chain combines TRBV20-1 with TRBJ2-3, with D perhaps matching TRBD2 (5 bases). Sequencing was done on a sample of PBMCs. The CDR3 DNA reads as TGCAGTGCTAGACCCAAGCGGAGAAGCACAGATACGCAGTATTTT. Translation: CSARPKRRSTDTQYF.